Each of the 7 T cell receptor beta chains below was sequenced from the same sample in a study of cytomegalovirus exposure and HLA in healthy donors. Assay used: immunoSEQ multiplex PCR; TCRdb lists only in-frame clones, some missing. The sample consists of around 60,000 clones, 90% to 96% of them appearing once. The sample taken for sequencing was PBMCs. The receptors come from a woman aged 18-29 years in good health and CMV-seronegative.

The V call is TRBV29-1, the J call TRBJ2-1; 12 nucleotides align to TRBD2. CDR1 is SQVTM, CDR2 ANQGSEA, per germline. Trimming cost V 4 bases and J 8 bases; bases outside gene matches: 9. CDR3 size: 15 residues. CDR3 sequence: CSVGPPSGGADEQFF. The CDR3 DNA sequence: TGCAGCGTTGGGCCCCCTAGCGGGGGGGCGGATGAGCAGTTCTTC.

The genes are TRBV5-6 and TRBJ1-2, with D unclear. Trimming pared 6 bases from V and 8 bases from J, leaving 14 bases between. Germline V gene sequence: CDR1 SGHDT, CDR2 YYEEEE. This CDR3 region has 12 residues. The CDR3 sequence is CASTYRLLGYTF. CDR3 DNA sequence: TGTGCCAGCACTTACCGGTTGTTGGGCTACACCTTC.

This clone was seen a single time. This chain links TRBV27 with TRBJ2-7; 8 bases fit TRBD1. V gave up 7 bases and J gave up 1 base; unmatched junction bases: 9. CDR3 length: 15 residues. Germline values: CDR1 MNHEY, CDR2 SMNVEV (reference sequence). CDR3 amino acids: CASTYRGTGSYEQYF. For the CDR3, the DNA is TGTGCCAGCACCTACCGGGGGACAGGATCCTACGAGCAGTACTTC.

The J gene is TRBJ2-7, the V gene TRBV10-2, with TRBD2 matching over 11 bases. CDR3 length: 16 amino acids. The V segment lost 5 bases and the J segment 6 bases; nucleotides outside the gene matches: 12. Germline V CDR1 and CDR2: WSHSY, SAAADI. The DNA of the CDR3 is TGCGCCAGCAGTAGAACTAGCGGGGGAACCTGGGCCGAGCAGTACTTC. As protein: CASSRTSGGTWAEQYF.

This clone showed up just once. This chain uses TRBV28 with TRBJ2-7, with 7 bases aligning to TRBD2. Germline V CDR1 and CDR2: MDHEN, SYDVKM. The length of the CDR3 is 15 residues. V was clipped by 5 bases and J by 0 bases; unmatched bases: 7. Here the CDR3 reads CASSPRGGASYEQYF. For the CDR3, the DNA is TGTGCCAGCAGTCCCCGGGGAGGGGCCTCCTACGAGCAGTACTTC.

The J gene is TRBJ2-7, the V gene TRBV6-5, with 7 bases that match TRBD1. The CDR3 spans 15 residues. The ends lost 4 bases at V and 0 bases at J; junction bases unmatched: 6. Germline-derived CDR1 and CDR2 are MNHEY and SVGAGI. The CDR3 here is CASSSPPGGSYEQYF. The CDR3 DNA sequence: TGTGCCAGCAGTTCCCCCCCAGGGGGCTCCTACGAGCAGTACTTC.

This clone was counted once. The chain joins TRBV27 to TRBJ2-4; 10 bases map to TRBD2. V dropped 5 bases and J dropped 7; count of bases not matched to a gene: 5. This CDR3 has 14 amino acids. The germline V gene has CDR1 MNHEY and CDR2 SMNVEV (reference sequence). The CDR3 loop reads CASSSGREGNIQYF. CDR3 bases: TGTGCCAGCAGTAGCGGGAGGGAGGGGAACATTCAGTACTTC.